This passage covers 18 T cell receptor beta chains from one sample sequenced in a study of blood T cell repertoires in COVID-19 (dated by TCRdb to between 2020 and 2021). Libraries came from the immunoSEQ multiplex PCR assay. The table was pulled from immuneACCESS by TCRdb, which kept in-frame rearrangements only. Such tables lose some clones; where checked, under half of the loss comes from unresolved V genes, and the rest has no known cause. The sample data list 25,000 to 35,000 clones, and about 90% of these were observed just once. Less than 30% of the sample is in the top ten clones. Sequencing was carried out using peripheral blood. All receptors derive from a human donor in a cohort sampled during active COVID-19.

This clone is labeled as large. The CDR3 DNA is TGTGCCAGCAGTTGGGGGGGGGCACGAGAGACCCAGTACTTC. Amino acid sequence: CASSWGGARETQYF. This chain joins TRBV27 and TRBJ2-5, with D perhaps TRBD2 (7 bases). Germline CDR1 is MNHEY and CDR2 is SMNVEV (reference sequence). Trimming left V 4 bases short and J 4 bases short, with 13 bases between. This CDR3 is 14 amino acids long.

The rearrangement uses TRBV7-3 and TRBJ2-1, with TRBD2 matching 7 bases. The CDR3 contains 15 residues. Looked up from germline, CDR1 is SGHTA and CDR2 is FQGTGA. Trimming cost V 0 bases and J 4 bases; bases outside gene matches: 3. For the CDR3, the DNA is TGTGCCAGCAGCTTAACGGCGGGGGATTACAATGAGCAGTTCTTC. Translation gives CASSLTAGDYNEQFF.

This rearrangement joins TRBV2 to TRBJ2-7, with D tentatively TRBD1 (6 bases). V dropped 3 bases and J dropped 6 bases, with 12 bases sitting between them. CDR3 length: 13 amino acids. Germline CDR1 reads SNHLY; CDR2 reads FYNNEI. The CDR3: CASSDRGIGEQYF. CDR3 nucleotides: TGTGCCAGCAGTGACAGGGGAATCGGCGAGCAGTACTTC.

The chain recombines TRBV2 with TRBJ2-3, with 8 bases that match TRBD2. This CDR3 region has 14 residues. V was pared by 6 bases and J by 1 base, with 3 bases of the junction left unmatched. In germline, CDR1 is SNHLY, CDR2 FYNNEI. The CDR3 here is CASSSGGGTDTQYF. CDR3 nucleotides: TGTGCCAGCAGCTCCGGGGGGGGCACAGATACGCAGTATTTT.

The chain links TRBV2 to TRBJ2-1; 8 bases are a match to TRBD2. CDR1 and CDR2 from the germline V gene are SNHLY and FYNNEI. The CDR3 runs to 12 residues. V shed 6 bases and J 8 bases; nucleotides not matched to a gene: 3. The DNA of the CDR3 is TGTGCCAGCAGCCGGGGGGGACATGAGCAGTTCTTC. Encoded protein: CASSRGGHEQFF.

This chain connects TRBV5-4 to TRBJ1-1, with 11 bases matching TRBD1. The CDR3 has 14 residues. J lost 9 bases, V lost 4 bases, and 8 bases had no gene match. The V gene's germline CDR1 is SGHNT and CDR2 YYREEE (reference sequence). CDR3 protein: CASSPGQGALKAFF. The DNA for the CDR3 is TGTGCCAGCAGCCCAGGACAGGGGGCGCTTAAAGCTTTCTTT.

V usage is TRBV5-1 and J usage is TRBJ2-1; 9 bases are shared with TRBD1. Germline trimming cut 0 bases from V and 9 bases from J; bases unmatched to any gene: 7. CDR3 length equals 15 residues. The germline V gene has CDR1 SGHRS and CDR2 YFSETQ. For the CDR3, the DNA is TGCGCCAGCAGCTTGGACGGGACAGGGTATGGTGAGCAGTTCTTC. This encodes CASSLDGTGYGEQFF.

V gene TRBV3-1 (or the pseudogene TRBV3-2) combines with J gene TRBJ2-3; 12 bases line up with TRBD2. The V gene's germline CDR1 is LGHDT and CDR2 YNNKEL (reference sequence). V was clipped by 6 bases and J by 7 bases; unmatched bases: 8. CDR3 length: 15 amino acids. The CDR3 region is CASRTTSGGPNTQYF. The CDR3 nucleotides are TGTGCCAGCAGAACTACTAGCGGGGGGCCGAATACGCAGTATTTT.

This clone came up once. The chain recombines TRBV9 with TRBJ1-2; perhaps TRBD1 as D (5 bases). The CDR3 contains 16 residues. Germline-derived CDR1 and CDR2 are SGDLS and YYNGEE. Trimming pared 0 bases from V and 3 bases from J, leaving 15 bases between. The CDR3 DNA follows: TGTGCCAGCAGCGTAGTATCCCGGGGGGGGGACTATGGCTACACCTTC. Its translation: CASSVVSRGGDYGYTF.

The CDR3 coding sequence is TGTGCCAGCAGCCCCCGGACAGGGAATCGAGAAAAACTGTTTTTT. It yields the protein CASSPRTGNREKLFF. V gene TRBV9 combines with J gene TRBJ1-4, with 8 nucleotides matching TRBD1. The CDR3 loop spans 15 amino acids. Germline assignment: CDR1 SGDLS and CDR2 YYNGEE. V shed 4 bases and J 8 bases; nucleotides not matched to a gene: 10.

This clone was observed a single time. The rearrangement joins TRBV4-1 to TRBJ2-3; D perhaps matches TRBD2 (6 bases). Germline loops: CDR1 MGHRA, CDR2 YSYEKL. Trimming removed 4 bases from V and 0 bases from J, with 17 bases in between. The CDR3 covers 17 residues. The CDR3 loop reads CASSRLGDPASTDTQYF. The CDR3 bases are TGCGCCAGCAGCCGACTAGGGGACCCCGCCAGCACAGATACGCAGTATTTT.

The V gene is TRBV7-6, the J gene TRBJ2-5, with 8 bases identical to TRBD2. The J segment lost 1 base and the V segment lost 5 bases, leaving 6 bases of the junction unmatched. CDR1 and CDR2 (germline): SGHVS, FNYEAQ. This CDR3 is built from 15 residues. The CDR3 loop is CASSPQRGPQETQYF. The DNA for the CDR3 is TGTGCCAGCAGCCCTCAGCGGGGGCCCCAAGAGACCCAGTACTTC.

This clone has only a few counts. The V gene is TRBV28, the J gene TRBJ1-5; 7 nucleotides match TRBD1. The CDR3 extends over 16 amino acids. V was pared by 3 bases and J by 0 bases, with 5 bases of the junction left unmatched. Per the germline V gene, CDR1 is MDHEN and CDR2 is SYDVKM. The CDR3 loop is CASSLLGTVSNQPQHF. The CDR3 DNA is TGTGCCAGCAGTTTGTTAGGGACAGTTAGCAATCAGCCCCAGCATTTT.

V is TRBV18 and J is TRBJ1-2; 10 bases align to TRBD1. Losses at the gene ends were 3 bases for V and 7 bases for J; bases not matched to a gene: 2. Germline lookup yields CDR1 KGHSH and CDR2 LQKENI. This CDR3 spans 13 amino acids. The chain's CDR3 is CASSPTGGSGYTF. For the CDR3, the DNA is TGTGCCAGCTCACCGACAGGGGGCTCTGGCTACACCTTC.

This rearrangement joins TRBV29-1 to TRBJ1-1; 8 positions agree with TRBD1. J gave up 10 bases and V 4 bases, and 5 bases lay outside the gene matches. From germline, CDR1 is SQVTM and CDR2 ANQGSEA. This CDR3 spans 11 amino acids. For the CDR3, the DNA is TGCAGCGTTGGGGCCAGGGGGCGAGCTTTCTTT. It translates to CSVGARGRAFF.

This chain joins TRBV4-2 and TRBJ2-7, with D tentatively TRBD2 (5 bases). This CDR3 is 15 amino acids long. The germline V gene encodes CDR1 LGHNA and CDR2 YNFKEQ. V lost 2 bases to trimming and J lost 6 bases, with 17 bases between them. The CDR3 sequence is CASSQQALRGSEQYF. The CDR3 region has the DNA TGTGCCAGCAGCCAACAAGCTCTTCGGGGTTCCGAGCAGTACTTC.

This clone has just a few counts. The rearrangement joins TRBV7-9 to TRBJ2-3; 9 bases map to TRBD1. This CDR3 spans 15 amino acids. Per the germline V gene, CDR1 is SEHNR and CDR2 is FQNEAQ (reference sequence). V shed 6 bases and J 2 bases; nucleotides not matched to a gene: 6. CDR3 in amino acids: CASSSQGATTDTQYF. The DNA of the CDR3 is TGTGCCAGCAGTTCACAGGGGGCTACCACAGATACGCAGTATTTT.

V is TRBV6-6 and J is TRBJ1-5, with D possibly TRBD1 on 5 matching bases. This CDR3 is built from 15 residues. CDR1 is MNHNY, CDR2 SVGAGI, per germline (reference sequence). Trimming cost V 7 bases and J 4 bases, with 17 bases left between them. Here the CDR3 DNA reads TGTGCCAGCAACCTCCAACAGGTTGGAAATCAGCCCCAGCATTTT. Residues: CASNLQQVGNQPQHF.